The 10 T cell receptor beta chains listed next were all sequenced from one sample in a study of graft-versus-host responses after intestinal transplantation. These TCRs' antigens remain unknown. Clones were read by immunoSEQ multiplex PCR, and TCRdb kept only the in-frame ones, dropping some. The data contain approximately 49,000 clones, more than 80% of them seen just once; the ten biggest clones take up 0.5% to 0.8%. This material consisted of unstimulated CD4+ T cells sorted from spleen or lymph node cells, taken before transplant. The source is a human donor who was the organ donor for an intestinal transplant.

V is TRBV28 and J is TRBJ1-1, with 11 positions matching TRBD1. Germline assignment: CDR1 MDHEN and CDR2 SYDVKM. The CDR3 runs 15 residues. J was trimmed by 4 bases and V by 6 bases; bases with no gene match: 7. This CDR3 reads CASSRAGTGGTEAFF. The CDR3, as DNA: TGTGCCAGCAGCCGCGCCGGGACAGGGGGCACTGAAGCTTTCTTT.

V is TRBV30 and J is TRBJ2-3; 10 bases map to TRBD2. The CDR3 sequence is 17 residues long. Germline-derived CDR1 and CDR2 are GTSNPN and SVGIG (reference sequence). The trim removed 3 bases at V and 1 base at J, leaving 10 bases unmatched. DNA for the CDR3: TGTGCCTGGAGCGCAGCTTATGGGACTAGCGGCACAGATACGCAGTATTTT. This translates into CAWSAAYGTSGTDTQYF.

V is TRBV4-1 and J is TRBJ2-6, with TRBD1 as a possible D gene (6 bases). V shed 7 bases and J shed 3 bases, with 13 bases lying between them. The CDR3 loop spans 15 amino acids. Germline V gives CDR1 MGHRA, CDR2 YSYEKL. The CDR3 is CASTITGLGANVLTF. CDR3 DNA: TGCGCCAGCACCATCACAGGGCTTGGGGCCAACGTCCTGACTTTC.

V gene TRBV6-1 combines with J gene TRBJ2-5; D gene ambiguous. The tail of the sequence fits TRBJ2-7 better, so the J call may be wrong. This CDR3 spans 11 amino acids. Germline V gene lookup returns CDR1 MNHNS and CDR2 SASEGT. The CDR3 loop is CASSARYEQYF. In nucleotides, the CDR3 is TGTGCCAGCAGTGCCCGCTACGAGCAGTACTTC.

This clone appeared once. The V and J genes are TRBV18 and TRBJ2-1; 11 nucleotides agree with TRBD2. V lost 3 bases to trimming and J lost 4 bases; unmatched junction nucleotides: 5. Germline CDR1 KGHSH, CDR2 LQKENI. This CDR3 comprises 16 residues. CDR3 loop: CASSPRGTSGYNEQFF. Here the CDR3 DNA reads TGTGCCAGCTCACCTAGGGGGACTAGCGGATACAATGAGCAGTTCTTC.

Only a few counts were recorded for this clone. The chain uses TRBV6-9 and TRBJ2-7; perhaps TRBD1 as D (5 bases). Germline values: CDR1 MNHGY, CDR2 SVAAGI. The CDR3 extends over 13 amino acids. Trimming left V 8 bases short and J 4 bases short, with 15 bases between. CDR3 sequence: CASQGAIEYEQYF. CDR3 coding DNA: TGTGCCAGCCAGGGTGCTATTGAATACGAGCAGTACTTC.

CDR3 sequence reads: CASSPGLGGRETQYF. CDR3 nucleotide sequence: TGTGCCAGCAGCCCAGGGCTGGGGGGACGAGAGACCCAGTACTTC. The chain uses TRBV11-2 and TRBJ2-5, with D perhaps matching TRBD2 (6 bases). Trimming took off 5 bases at V and 4 bases at J, with 17 bases between the two ends. The CDR3 totals 15 residues. The V gene's germline CDR1 is SGHAT and CDR2 FQNNGV.

This clone turned up a few times. The chain has TRBV28 and TRBJ2-7; TRBD1 aligns across 7 bases. Trimming took 8 bases from V and 4 from J; bases not matched to a gene: 11. There are 14 residues in the CDR3. The germline gives CDR1 MDHEN, CDR2 SYDVKM. This CDR3 is CASGMAGGMYEQYF. CDR3 coding DNA: TGTGCCAGCGGAATGGCAGGGGGAATGTACGAGCAGTACTTC.

The chain couples TRBV30 to TRBJ1-4; 7 bases are a match to TRBD1. The CDR3 extends over 15 amino acids. Unmatched junction bases numbered 11, after V lost 2 bases and J lost 8 bases. Germline V gives CDR1 GTSNPN, CDR2 SVGIG (reference sequence). CDR3 region: CAWSLGDSVSEKLFF. CDR3 DNA sequence: TGTGCCTGGAGTCTTGGGGACAGCGTTAGCGAAAAACTGTTTTTT.

The chain has TRBV7-9 and TRBJ2-2; D is ambiguous. The CDR3 sequence is 11 residues long. The V and J ends lost 5 bases and 4 bases respectively, with 2 bases between them. Germline values: CDR1 SEHNR, CDR2 FQNEAQ (reference sequence). CDR3: CASSRTGELFF. The CDR3 region has the DNA TGTGCCAGCAGCCGCACCGGGGAGCTGTTTTTT.